The source of this T cell receptor beta chain is a study of shared clonotypes between healthy human individuals. The junction had 3 bases not matched to a gene; V was cut back by 2 bases and J by 7 bases. Germline CDR1 and CDR2: SGHRS and YFSETQ. This CDR3 region has 13 residues. Libraries were prepared by immunoSEQ multiplex PCR; TCRdb keeps only in-frame clonotypes and omits some of them. The sample lists 490,000 or so clones; less than 80% were seen once. This clone was seen more than once but under ten times. The material sequenced was PBMCs. The J gene is TRBJ2-5, the V gene TRBV5-1; 9 nucleotides line up with TRBD2. This sequence was found in a woman aged 40-49 years in good health. Some clones in this sample may be carry-over from other donors' samples. CDR3 sequence (DNA): TGCGCCAGCAGCTTCCCAGCGGGAGGGACCCAGTACTTC. Translating it yields CASSFPAGGTQYF.